This TCR beta chain was captured in a study of control samples from healthy donors and cancer patients. Germline assignment: CDR1 LGHNA and CDR2 YSLEER. V gave up 4 bases and J gave up 1 base, with 13 bases separating them. The length of the CDR3 is 16 residues. The protocol was immunoSEQ multiplex PCR, while the TCRdb copy is restricted to in-frame clones and leaves out a portion. The sample lists over 85,000 clones, roughly nine tenths occurring once. Material for sequencing was PBMCs. The rearrangement joins TRBV4-3 to TRBJ2-2, with D perhaps being TRBD1 or TRBD2 (5 bases each). The source of this sequence is a woman aged 45-65 years with colorectal cancer. The CDR3 region has the DNA TGCGCCAGCAGCCGACCTGGGACGGTGAACACCGGGGAGCTGTTTTTT. Translating it yields CASSRPGTVNTGELFF.